This T cell receptor beta chain emerged from a study of CD8 T cells in Susac syndrome. Study-wide findings and caveats: CD4+ T cell repertoires in Susac syndrome exhibited no evidence of clonal expansion.

V lost 1 base, J lost 10 bases, and 15 bases lay in between. The germline gives CDR1 SGHNT, CDR2 YYREEE (reference sequence). The CDR3 sequence is 14 residues long. Points on this clonotype: Its cognate antigen is unknown.

The RNA input was about 0.45 to 1 ug, and it was reverse transcribed with random hexamers. Across 54 Vbeta and 13 Jbeta, TCR beta CDR3 was amplified with immunoSEQ multiplex PCR. TCRdb reanalysed the immunoSEQ multiplex PCR reads using MiXCR and keeps one entry per CDR3 protein. The data hold about 180,000 distinct CDR3 sequences, with just under 95% observed a single time. This TCR was recovered from a human donor with Susac syndrome. The specimen was CD4+ T cells from PBMCs. The chain couples TRBV5-4 to TRBJ2-1; TRBD2 might be the D (5 bases). In DNA, the CDR3 is TGTGCCAGCAGCTTGAGTCTACCCAGCGGCGAGCAGTTCTTC. Its translation: CASSLSLPSGEQFF.